What follows are 12 T cell receptor beta chains derived from one specimen sequenced in a study of T-cell reconstitution after alpha-beta-depleted transplantation in children. Researchers prepared the TCRbeta library using unique molecular identifiers, the study reports. TCRdb itself ran the PCR reads through MiXCR, one entry per CDR3 protein. The sample shows about 500,000 distinct CDR3 sequences, less than 35% of them seen only once. The specimen comprised PBMCs from the stem cell graft donor, sampled from the stem cell graft. The receptors stem from a human donor who donated a stem cell graft to a child with aplastic anemia.

This clonotype was seen more than once but under ten times. The V call is TRBV6-5, the J call TRBJ2-3, with 8 positions matching TRBD1. The CDR3 loop spans 15 amino acids. Per germline, CDR1 MNHEY and CDR2 SVGAGI. V lost 6 bases to trimming and J lost 1 base; unmatched junction nucleotides: 6. CDR3 sequence reads: CASRRTGIGTDTQYF. DNA of the CDR3: TGTGCCAGCAGGCGGACAGGGATCGGCACAGATACGCAGTATTTT.

V and J are TRBV20-1 and TRBJ2-7, with 8 bases matching TRBD1. The length of the CDR3 is 15 residues. CDR1 is DFQATT, CDR2 SNEGSKA, per germline (reference sequence). J was trimmed by 0 bases and V by 0 bases; bases with no gene match: 4. CDR3 protein: CSAREGTGFSYEQYF. In nucleotides, the CDR3 is TGCAGTGCTAGAGAGGGGACAGGATTCTCCTACGAGCAGTACTTC.

This clonotype was detected many times. This sequence joins TRBV20-1 and TRBJ2-3; D unclear. In germline, CDR1 is DFQATT, CDR2 SNEGSKA (reference sequence). This CDR3 is built from 13 residues. V was pared by 3 bases and J by 0 bases, with 7 bases between. CDR3 amino acids: CSARRLSTDTQYF. CDR3 DNA: TGCAGTGCTAGGAGACTGAGCACAGATACGCAGTATTTT.

This clonotype is medium-sized in the sample. This rearrangement joins TRBV20-1 to TRBJ2-1; D remains unclear. V shed 1 base and J shed 7 bases, with 8 bases lying between them. Germline lookup yields CDR1 DFQATT and CDR2 SNEGSKA (reference sequence). This CDR3 is built from 12 residues. The CDR3 coding sequence is TGCAGTGCTAGAGTTCGCGAAAATGAGCAGTTCTTC. It codes for CSARVRENEQFF.

The V gene is TRBV7-2, the J gene TRBJ2-7, with 10 bases matching TRBD2. Germline CDR1 SGHTA, CDR2 FQGNSA. CDR3 length: 16 amino acids. V lost 3 bases to trimming and J lost 0 bases; unmatched junction nucleotides: 5. In DNA form, the CDR3 reads TGTGCCAGCAGCTTGGGGCTAGCGGGAGTCTCCTACGAGCAGTACTTC. Translated: CASSLGLAGVSYEQYF.

The gene calls are TRBV10-3 and TRBJ2-7; TRBD1 matches at 9 bases. This CDR3 region has 16 residues. Germline V gene data show CDR1 as ENHRY and CDR2 as SYGVKD. Trimming removed 3 bases from V and 7 bases from J; junction bases left unmatched: 13. CDR3 region: CAISESLGQGFGEQYF. CDR3 nucleotide sequence: TGTGCCATCAGTGAATCTTTGGGACAGGGATTTGGGGAGCAGTACTTC.

V gene TRBV4-3 combines with J gene TRBJ1-2; 7 bases are shared with TRBD1. The CDR3 spans 14 residues. The germline CDR1 and CDR2 sequences are LGHNA and YSLEER. V lost 5 bases and J lost 8; bases outside the gene matches: 11. The CDR3 protein is CASSAEGGRWGYTF. CDR3 coding DNA: TGCGCCAGCAGCGCGGAAGGGGGCCGATGGGGCTACACCTTC.

This clonotype was detected ten times or more. V usage is TRBV28 and J usage is TRBJ2-1, with D uncertain. CDR3 length equals 11 residues. Deletions cut 3 bases from V and 8 bases from J, with 5 bases between. CDR1 is MDHEN, CDR2 SYDVKM, per germline. Here the CDR3 DNA reads TGTGCCAGCAGTTTGAGACATGAGCAGTTCTTC. Translated: CASSLRHEQFF.

The V and J genes are TRBV4-2 and TRBJ1-5, with D perhaps matching TRBD1 (5 bases). The germline V gene encodes CDR1 LGHNA and CDR2 YNFKEQ. The V end was cut by 0 bases, the J end by 3 bases, with 9 bases between. CDR3 size: 15 residues. In DNA, the CDR3 is TGTGCCAGCAGCCAAGACAGGGAGGCCAATCAGCCCCAGCATTTT. It yields the protein CASSQDREANQPQHF.

The chain uses TRBV18 and TRBJ2-7, with D possibly TRBD2 on 5 matching bases. Germline CDR1 reads KGHSH; CDR2 reads LQKENI. V was cut by 6 bases and J by 1 base, with 10 bases left in between. CDR3 length equals 13 residues. CDR3 amino acids: CASSLAPSYEQYF. In DNA form, the CDR3 reads TGTGCCAGCTCCCTAGCCCCTTCCTACGAGCAGTACTTC.

This chain links TRBV19 with TRBJ1-5, with a tentative D call TRBD1 (5 bases). Trimming removed 9 bases at V and 4 bases at J, with 10 bases between. The CDR3 sequence is 12 residues long. CDR1 LNHDA and CDR2 SQIVND come from the germline V gene (reference sequence). The CDR3 region has the DNA TGTGCCAGGGAGGGGCTGAATCAGCCCCAGCATTTT. Its translation: CAREGLNQPQHF. Filled out from reference TRBV19 and TRBJ1-5, the complete variable domain reads DGGITQSPKYLFRKEGQNVTLSCEQNLNHDAMYWYRQDPGQGLRLIYYSQIVNDFQKGDIAEGYSVSREKKESFPLTVTSAQKNPTAFYLCAREGLNQPQHFGDGTRLSIL.

The chain has TRBV20-1 and TRBJ1-1, with D perhaps matching TRBD1 (6 bases). The CDR3 covers 18 residues. Germline CDR1 is DFQATT and CDR2 is SNEGSKA (reference sequence). The V end lost 3 bases, the J end lost 0 bases, and 23 bases lay between the germline ends. The chain's CDR3 is CSASGMTRGGGLNTEAFF. The CDR3 DNA is TGCAGTGCTAGTGGAATGACCAGGGGAGGTGGGTTGAACACTGAAGCTTTCTTT.